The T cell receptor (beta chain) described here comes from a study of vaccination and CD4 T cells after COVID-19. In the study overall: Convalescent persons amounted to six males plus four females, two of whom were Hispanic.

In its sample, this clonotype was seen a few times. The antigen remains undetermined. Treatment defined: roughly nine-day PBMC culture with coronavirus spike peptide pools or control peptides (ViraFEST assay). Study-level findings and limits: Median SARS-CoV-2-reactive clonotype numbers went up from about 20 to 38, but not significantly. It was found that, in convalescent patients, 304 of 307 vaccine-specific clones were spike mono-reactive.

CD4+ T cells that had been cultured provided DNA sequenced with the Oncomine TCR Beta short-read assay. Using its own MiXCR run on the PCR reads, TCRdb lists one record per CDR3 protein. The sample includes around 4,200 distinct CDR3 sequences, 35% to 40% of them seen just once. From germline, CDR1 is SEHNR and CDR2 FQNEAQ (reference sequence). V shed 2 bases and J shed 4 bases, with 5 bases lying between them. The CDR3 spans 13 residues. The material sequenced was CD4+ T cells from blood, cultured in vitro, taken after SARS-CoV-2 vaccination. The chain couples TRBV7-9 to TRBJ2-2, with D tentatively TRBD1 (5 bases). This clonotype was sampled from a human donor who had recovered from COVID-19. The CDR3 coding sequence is TGTGCCAGCAGCTTACAGGGCACCGGGGAGCTGTTTTTT. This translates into CASSLQGTGELFF.